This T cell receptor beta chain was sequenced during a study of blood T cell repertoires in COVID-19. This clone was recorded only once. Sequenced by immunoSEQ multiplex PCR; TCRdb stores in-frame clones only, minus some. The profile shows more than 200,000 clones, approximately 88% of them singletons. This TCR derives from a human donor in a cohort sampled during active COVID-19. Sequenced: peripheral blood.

CDR3 DNA sequence: TGTGCCAGCAGCTTAGGGTTGTCGGCGGGGGAGGGCGAGCAGTACTTC. This translates into CASSLGLSAGEGEQYF. The rearrangement joins TRBV5-4 to TRBJ2-7, with 7 bases matching TRBD2. This CDR3 comprises 16 residues. Unmatched junction bases numbered 14, after V lost 2 bases and J lost 6 bases. Germline assignment: CDR1 SGHNT and CDR2 YYREEE (reference sequence).